The rows below give T cell receptor beta chains drawn from one sample of a study of T cells in localized non-small cell lung cancer. The data were produced by immunoSEQ multiplex PCR, yet TCRdb's version contains in-frame clones alone and is incomplete. Here the sample spans roughly 30,000 clones, approximately 91% being singletons. Sequencing was performed on PBMCs, taken before any cancer treatment. The origin of the receptors is a man aged 35-69 years with stage II lung adenocarcinoma. The CDR3 runs from the conserved cysteine through the conserved F or W. Fields, in order: D gene, V gene, J gene, clone size, CDR3 protein, CDR3 DNA. The D gene is left open where the match is weak. Clone size, where shown, is once, few, many, or a class for clones that have expanded.

TRBD2	TRBV7-2	TRBJ2-4	NA	CASSLLAGGGNIQYF	TGTGCCAGCAGCTTACTAGCGGGAGGAGGGAACATTCAGTACTTC
NA	TRBV2	TRBJ1-5	NA	CASNLNPPGPNQPQHF	TGTGCCAGCAATCTCAACCCCCCCGGTCCCAATCAGCCCCAGCATTTT
NA	TRBV6-5	TRBJ2-3	NA	CASRSGATDTQYF	TGTGCCAGTCGGTCCGGGGCCACAGATACGCAGTATTTT
NA	TRBV7-8	TRBJ2-2	NA	CASRISANTGELFF	TGTGCCAGCAGGATTAGCGCGAACACCGGGGAGCTGTTTTTT
NA	TRBV5-4	TRBJ1-1	NA	CASSLAIQKGTPEAFF	TGTGCCAGCAGCTTGGCCATACAGAAGGGAACCCCTGAAGCTTTCTTT
NA	TRBV19	TRBJ1-2	NA	CASSIQGDGGYTF	TGTGCCAGTAGTATACAGGGTGATGGCGGCTACACCTTC
NA	TRBV11-2	TRBJ2-1	once	CASSPAVYAGINEQFF	TGTGCCAGCAGCCCTGCTGTGTACGCGGGAATCAATGAGCAGTTCTTC
TRBD1	TRBV19	TRBJ2-1	NA	CASSIRDRDNEQFF	TGTGCCAGTAGTATAAGGGACAGGGATAATGAGCAGTTCTTC
TRBD1	TRBV6-4	TRBJ2-5	once	CAIAAARDRKETQYF	TGTGCCATCGCAGCGGCACGGGACAGGAAAGAGACCCAGTACTTC
NA	TRBV19	TRBJ1-3	NA	CASTPRESIGNTIYF	TGTGCCAGTACCCCCCGAGAATCGATTGGAAACACCATATATTTT
NA	TRBV14	TRBJ1-1	few	CASSPTGRVGTEAFF	TGTGCCAGCAGCCCGACCGGGAGGGTCGGAACTGAAGCTTTCTTT
TRBD1	TRBV2	TRBJ1-1	NA	CASSDRTGVGSEAFF	TGTGCCAGCAGTGACCGGACAGGGGTTGGATCTGAAGCTTTCTTT
NA	TRBV5-1	TRBJ1-6	NA	CASSPSQGGGNSPLHF	TGCGCCAGCAGCCCTTCACAGGGTGGCGGCAATTCACCCCTCCACTTT
NA	TRBV6-1	TRBJ2-3	NA	CASSSRDDTDTQYF	TGTGCCAGCAGTTCCCGGGACGACACAGATACGCAGTATTTT
NA	TRBV25-1	TRBJ2-5	few	CASSELWDETQYF	TGTGCCAGCAGTGAATTGTGGGACGAGACCCAGTACTTC
NA	TRBV5-4	TRBJ1-1	NA	CASSQGNMNTEAFF	TGTGCCAGCAGCCAAGGAAACATGAACACTGAAGCTTTCTTT
NA	TRBV6-1	TRBJ1-4	NA	CASSTRRATNEKLFF	TGTGCCAGCAGTACCCGACGGGCAACTAATGAAAAACTGTTTTTT
TRBD1	TRBV7-2	TRBJ1-2	NA	CASSKDRGYGYTF	TGTGCCAGCAGCAAGGACAGGGGCTATGGCTACACCTTC
TRBD2	TRBV30	TRBJ2-4	few	CAHSNAGGRNIQYF	TGTGCCCATTCAAACGCGGGAGGTCGTAACATTCAGTACTTC
TRBD2	TRBV4-1	TRBJ2-1	NA	CASSRSGTTLLFTYNEQFF	TGCGCCAGCAGCCGATCCGGGACTACCCTCCTTTTCACCTACAATGAGCAGTTCTTC
NA	TRBV5-1	TRBJ2-3	NA	CASSLSGWGRTDTQYF	TGCGCCAGCAGCTTGAGCGGATGGGGTAGGACAGATACGCAGTATTTT
NA	TRBV27	TRBJ2-7	few	CASRRRGGESYEQYF	TGTGCCAGCAGAAGGAGGGGGGGCGAGTCCTACGAGCAGTACTTC
NA	TRBV20-1	TRBJ2-5	NA	CSASGRQYF	TGCAGTGCTAGCGGCCGGCAGTACTTC
TRBD2	TRBV5-4	TRBJ2-1	NA	CASSSPGLAGGDEQFF	TGTGCCAGCAGCTCTCCGGGACTAGCGGGAGGCGATGAGCAGTTCTTC
TRBD1	TRBV5-1	TRBJ2-7	NA	CASSLGTGFSYEQYF	TGCGCCAGCAGCTTGGGGACAGGGTTCTCCTACGAGCAGTACTTC
TRBD1	TRBV7-9	TRBJ2-1	NA	CASGSMGQGGNEQFF	TGTGCCAGCGGATCCATGGGACAGGGGGGCAATGAGCAGTTCTTC
TRBD2	TRBV9	TRBJ2-1	NA	CASSRSGANSYNEQFF	TGTGCCAGCAGCCGGAGCGGGGCTAACTCCTACAATGAGCAGTTCTTC
TRBD1	TRBV29-1	TRBJ2-7	NA	CSASDRGSEQYF	TGCAGCGCCTCGGACAGGGGGTCCGAGCAGTACTTC
NA	TRBV7-2	TRBJ2-1	NA	CASSLVRGIWLYNEQFF	TGTGCCAGCAGCTTAGTCCGTGGGATCTGGTTGTACAATGAGCAGTTCTTC
TRBD1	TRBV5-4	TRBJ2-7	NA	CASSDRGDEQYF	TGTGCCAGCAGTGACAGGGGGGACGAGCAGTACTTC
TRBD2	TRBV18	TRBJ2-2	NA	CASSPRTSARGPGELFF	TGTGCCAGCTCACCAAGGACTAGCGCCCGAGGGCCCGGGGAGCTGTTTTTT
NA	TRBV18	TRBJ2-7	NA	CASSREQGLFYEQYF	TGTGCCAGCTCACGGGAACAGGGTCTCTTCTACGAGCAGTACTTC
NA	TRBV7-2	TRBJ2-3	NA	CASSLGSGQGSLHTQYF	TGTGCCAGCAGCCTAGGGTCAGGGCAGGGATCTTTACATACGCAGTATTTT
NA	TRBV6-1	TRBJ2-1	NA	CASSDIIAGHEQFF	TGTGCCAGCAGTGATATAATCGCAGGGCATGAGCAGTTCTTC
NA	TRBV25-1	TRBJ2-7	NA	CASSMGAPSEQYF	TGTGCCAGCAGTATGGGGGCGCCGAGCGAGCAGTACTTC
TRBD2	TRBV5-8	TRBJ2-7	NA	CASSLAGLGYEQYF	TGTGCCAGCAGCTTGGCTGGACTAGGATACGAGCAGTACTTC
TRBD1	TRBV19	TRBJ2-5	NA	CASSIQGVETQYF	TGTGCCAGTAGTATACAGGGGGTAGAGACCCAGTACTTC
TRBD1	TRBV19	TRBJ1-3	NA	CATDRDDSGNTIYF	TGTGCCACGGACAGGGACGACTCTGGAAACACCATATATTTT
TRBD2	TRBV10-3	TRBJ2-7	NA	CAISGTSGRGHSYEQYF	TGTGCCATCAGTGGGACTAGCGGGAGGGGCCACTCCTACGAGCAGTACTTC
NA	TRBV25-1	TRBJ1-6	NA	CASSEPDGKGSLHF	TGTGCCAGCAGTGAACCCGACGGGAAAGGGTCCCTCCACTTT
NA	TRBV6-6	TRBJ2-1	NA	CASSPGVEQFF	TGTGCCAGCAGCCCAGGGGTCGAGCAGTTCTTC
NA	TRBV7-3	TRBJ2-5	NA	CASSLKLGIGETQYF	TGTGCCAGCAGCTTAAAATTAGGGATTGGAGAGACCCAGTACTTC
NA	TRBV19	TRBJ2-4	NA	CASSVQGAPKNIQYF	TGTGCCAGTAGTGTACAAGGGGCCCCAAAAAACATTCAGTACTTC
NA	TRBV9	TRBJ2-3	NA	CASSVLTDTQYF	TGTGCCAGCAGCGTACTCACAGATACGCAGTATTTT
TRBD1	TRBV11-2	TRBJ2-7	once	CASSLGTGVSEQYF	TGTGCCAGCAGCTTAGGGACAGGGGTCTCCGAGCAGTACTTC
NA	TRBV11-2	TRBJ2-7	NA	CASSLHSTYEQYF	TGTGCCAGCAGCTTACACTCCACCTACGAGCAGTACTTC
TRBD1	TRBV2	TRBJ1-2	NA	CASSDGTAYGYTF	TGTGCCAGCAGTGACGGGACAGCCTATGGCTACACCTTC
TRBD2	TRBV27	TRBJ2-7	NA	CASSLAGTSGTEQYF	TGTGCCAGCAGCCTGGCCGGGACTAGCGGGACCGAGCAGTACTTC
TRBD1	TRBV11-2	TRBJ2-7	once	CASSLTQGQGGYEQYF	TGTGCCAGCAGCTTGACGCAGGGACAGGGGGGCTACGAGCAGTACTTC
TRBD1	TRBV6-1	TRBJ2-7	NA	CASSRGYEQYF	TGTGCCAGCAGCAGGGGGTACGAGCAGTACTTC
TRBD1	TRBV5-8	TRBJ1-4	NA	CASSRDSVGEKLFF	TGTGCCAGCAGCCGGGACAGCGTCGGTGAAAAACTGTTTTTT
NA	TRBV9	TRBJ2-7	NA	CASSVLEGEGYEQYF	TGTGCCAGCAGCGTCCTAGAGGGGGAGGGTTACGAGCAGTACTTC
NA	TRBV5-1	TRBJ2-7	NA	CASSFREASYEQYF	TGCGCCAGCAGCTTCAGGGAGGCCTCCTACGAGCAGTACTTC
NA	TRBV7-9	TRBJ1-1	NA	CASSLSGQLEAFF	TGTGCCAGCAGCTTATCGGGGCAGTTAGAAGCTTTCTTT
NA	TRBV21-1	TRBJ1-1	NA	CASSPKRPKDLAFF	TGTGCCAGCAGCCCTAAAAGACCTAAGGATCTCGCTTTCTTT
TRBD1	TRBV10-1	TRBJ2-1	NA	CASSGTPGTGNFYNEQFF	TGCGCCAGCAGTGGGACACCCGGGACAGGGAATTTCTACAATGAGCAGTTCTTC
TRBD1	TRBV4-1	TRBJ2-5	few	CASSQEPRQGQETQYF	TGCGCCAGCAGCCAAGAGCCGAGACAGGGACAAGAGACCCAGTACTTC
NA	TRBV29-1	TRBJ1-2	NA	CSVGPVTGIYGYTF	TGCAGCGTGGGGCCTGTTACTGGGATTTATGGCTACACCTTC